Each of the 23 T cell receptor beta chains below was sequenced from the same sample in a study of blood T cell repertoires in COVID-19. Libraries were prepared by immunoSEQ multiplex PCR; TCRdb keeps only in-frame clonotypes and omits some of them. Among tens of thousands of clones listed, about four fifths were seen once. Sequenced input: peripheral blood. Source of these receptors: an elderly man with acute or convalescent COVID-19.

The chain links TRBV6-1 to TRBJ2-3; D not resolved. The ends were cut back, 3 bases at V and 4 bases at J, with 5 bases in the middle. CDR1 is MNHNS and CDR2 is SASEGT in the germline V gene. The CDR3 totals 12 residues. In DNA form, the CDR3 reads TGTGCCAGCAGTGACCTCGCAGATACGCAGTATTTT. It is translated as CASSDLADTQYF.

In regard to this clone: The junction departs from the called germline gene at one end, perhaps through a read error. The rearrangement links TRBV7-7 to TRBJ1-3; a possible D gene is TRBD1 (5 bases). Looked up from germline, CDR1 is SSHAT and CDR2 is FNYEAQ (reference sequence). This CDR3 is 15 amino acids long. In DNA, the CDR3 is TGTGCTAGCAGCTTATCGGCAGGGACTGGAAACACCATATATTTT. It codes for CASSLSAGTGNTIYF.

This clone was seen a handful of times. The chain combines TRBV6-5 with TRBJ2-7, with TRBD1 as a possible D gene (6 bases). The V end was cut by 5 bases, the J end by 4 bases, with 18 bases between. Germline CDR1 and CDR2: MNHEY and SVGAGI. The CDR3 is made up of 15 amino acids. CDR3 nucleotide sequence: TGTGCCAGCAGTCTTACGGACAGAGGGGTTTACGAGCAGTACTTC. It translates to CASSLTDRGVYEQYF.

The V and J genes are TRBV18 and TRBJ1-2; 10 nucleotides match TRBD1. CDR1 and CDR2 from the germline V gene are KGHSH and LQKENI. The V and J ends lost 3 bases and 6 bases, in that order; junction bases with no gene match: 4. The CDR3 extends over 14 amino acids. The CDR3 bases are TGTGCCAGCTCACCGACAGGGGGCGCGGATGGCTACACCTTC. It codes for CASSPTGGADGYTF. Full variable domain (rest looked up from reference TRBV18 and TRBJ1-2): NAGVMQNPRHLVRRRGQEARLRCSPMKGHSHVYWYRQLPEEGLKFMVYLQKENIIDESGMPKERFSAEFPKEGPSILRIQQVVRGDSAAYFCASSPTGGADGYTFGSGTRLTVV.

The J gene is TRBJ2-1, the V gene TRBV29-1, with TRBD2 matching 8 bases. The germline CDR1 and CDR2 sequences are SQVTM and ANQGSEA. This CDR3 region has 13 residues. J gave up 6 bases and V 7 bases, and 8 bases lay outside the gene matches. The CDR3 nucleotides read TGCAGCGGCCAGCTCAGCGGGGGCAATGAGCAGTTCTTC. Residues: CSGQLSGGNEQFF.

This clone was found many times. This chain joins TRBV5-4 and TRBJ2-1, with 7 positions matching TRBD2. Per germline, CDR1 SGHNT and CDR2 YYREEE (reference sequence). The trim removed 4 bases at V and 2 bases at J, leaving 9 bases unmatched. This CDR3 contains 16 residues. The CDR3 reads CASSSGGVGPYNEQFF. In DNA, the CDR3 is TGTGCCAGCAGCAGTGGGGGGGTCGGGCCCTACAATGAGCAGTTCTTC.

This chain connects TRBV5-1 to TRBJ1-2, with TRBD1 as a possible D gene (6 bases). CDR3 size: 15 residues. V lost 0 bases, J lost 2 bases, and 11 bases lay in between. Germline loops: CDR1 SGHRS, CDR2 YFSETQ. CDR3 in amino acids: CASSLGDTPNYGYTF. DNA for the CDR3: TGCGCCAGCAGCTTGGGGGACACCCCCAACTATGGCTACACCTTC.

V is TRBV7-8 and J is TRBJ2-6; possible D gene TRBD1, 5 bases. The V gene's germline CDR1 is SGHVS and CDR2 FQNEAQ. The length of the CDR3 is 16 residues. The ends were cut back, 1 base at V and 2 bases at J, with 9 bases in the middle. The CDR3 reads CASSLVSRAGANVLTF. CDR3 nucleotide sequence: TGTGCCAGCAGCTTAGTATCCAGGGCTGGGGCCAACGTCCTGACTTTC.

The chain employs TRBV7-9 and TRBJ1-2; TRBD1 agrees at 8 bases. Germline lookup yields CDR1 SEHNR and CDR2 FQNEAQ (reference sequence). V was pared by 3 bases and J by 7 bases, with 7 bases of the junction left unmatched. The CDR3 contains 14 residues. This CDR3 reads CASSLDGQGRGYTF. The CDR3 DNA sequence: TGTGCCAGCAGCTTGGATGGACAGGGACGTGGCTACACCTTC.

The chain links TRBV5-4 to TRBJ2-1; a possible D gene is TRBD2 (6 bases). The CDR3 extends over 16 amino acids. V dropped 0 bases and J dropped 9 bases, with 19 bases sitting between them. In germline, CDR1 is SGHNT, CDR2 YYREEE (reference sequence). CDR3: CASSLELWLYGGEQFF. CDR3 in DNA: TGTGCCAGCAGCTTGGAATTGTGGCTGTACGGGGGTGAGCAGTTCTTC.

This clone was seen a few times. CDR3 nucleotide sequence: TGTGCCAGCAGCCTAACTAGCGGGGGGGCTGGAGATACGCAGTATTTT. Its translation: CASSLTSGGAGDTQYF. This sequence joins TRBV4-2 and TRBJ2-3; 13 nucleotides agree with TRBD2. This CDR3 contains 16 residues. Per the germline V gene, CDR1 is LGHNA and CDR2 is YNFKEQ. J was trimmed by 5 bases and V by 4 bases; bases with no gene match: 6.

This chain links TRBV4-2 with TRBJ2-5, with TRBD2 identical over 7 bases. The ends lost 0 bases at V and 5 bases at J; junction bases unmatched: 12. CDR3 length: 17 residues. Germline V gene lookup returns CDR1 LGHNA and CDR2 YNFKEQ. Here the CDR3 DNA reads TGTGCCAGCAGCCAAGATCGCGGCCGCGCGGGGGTGGAGACCCAGTACTTC. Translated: CASSQDRGRAGVETQYF.

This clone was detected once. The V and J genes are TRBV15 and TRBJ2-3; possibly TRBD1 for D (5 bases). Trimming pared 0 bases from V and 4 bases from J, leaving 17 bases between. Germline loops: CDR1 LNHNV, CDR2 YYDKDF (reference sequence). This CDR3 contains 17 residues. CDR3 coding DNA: TGTGCCACCAGCAGAGATCAGGGCACAGGTCTAGCAGATACGCAGTATTTT. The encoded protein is CATSRDQGTGLADTQYF. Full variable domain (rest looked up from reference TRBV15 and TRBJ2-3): DAMVIQNPRYQVTQFGKPVTLSCSQTLNHNVMYWYQQKSSQAPKLLFHYYDKDFNNEADTPDNFQSRRPNTSFCFLDIRSPGLGDTAMYLCATSRDQGTGLADTQYFGPGTRLTVL.

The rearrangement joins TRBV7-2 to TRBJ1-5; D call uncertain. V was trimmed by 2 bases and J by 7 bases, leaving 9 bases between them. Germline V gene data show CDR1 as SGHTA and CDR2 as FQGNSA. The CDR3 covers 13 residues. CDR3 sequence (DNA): TGTGCCAGCAGCTTAACGACGGGGCAGCCCCAGCATTTT. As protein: CASSLTTGQPQHF.

The CDR3 region is CASSLEGLAGGRSIWETQYF. In DNA form, the CDR3 reads TGTGCCAGCAGCTTAGAGGGTCTAGCGGGGGGGCGATCGATTTGGGAGACCCAGTACTTC. The chain recombines TRBV11-2 with TRBJ2-5, with 12 bases lining up with TRBD2. CDR3 length equals 20 residues. From germline, CDR1 is SGHAT and CDR2 FQNNGV. V shed 0 bases and J 5 bases; nucleotides not matched to a gene: 16. Complete variable domain (other parts from reference TRBV11-2 and TRBJ2-5): EAGVAQSPRYKIIEKRQSVAFWCNPISGHATLYWYQQILGQGPKLLIQFQNNGVVDDSQLPKDRFSAERLKGVDSTLKIQPAKLEDSAVYLCASSLEGLAGGRSIWETQYFGPGTRLLVL.

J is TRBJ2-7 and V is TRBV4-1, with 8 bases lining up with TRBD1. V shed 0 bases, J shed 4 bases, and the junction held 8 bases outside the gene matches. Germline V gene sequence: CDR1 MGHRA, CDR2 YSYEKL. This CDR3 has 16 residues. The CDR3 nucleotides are TGCGCCAGCAGCCAAGAGCCGACAGGGGCTGGATACGAGCAGTACTTC. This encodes CASSQEPTGAGYEQYF.

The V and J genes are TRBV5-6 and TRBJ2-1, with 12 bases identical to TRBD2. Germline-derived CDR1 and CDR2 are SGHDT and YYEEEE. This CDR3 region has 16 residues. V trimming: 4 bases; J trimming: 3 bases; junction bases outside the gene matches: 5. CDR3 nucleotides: TGTGCCAGCAGCCGAGGACTAGCGGGAAACTACAATGAGCAGTTCTTC. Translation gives CASSRGLAGNYNEQFF.

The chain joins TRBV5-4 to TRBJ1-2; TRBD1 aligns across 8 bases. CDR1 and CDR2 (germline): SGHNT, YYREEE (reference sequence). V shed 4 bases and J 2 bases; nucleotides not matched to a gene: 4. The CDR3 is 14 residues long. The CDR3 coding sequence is TGTGCCAGCAGCACCGGACAGGGCAACTATGGCTACACCTTC. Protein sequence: CASSTGQGNYGYTF. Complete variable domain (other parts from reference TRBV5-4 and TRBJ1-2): ETGVTQSPTHLIKTRGQQVTLRCSSQSGHNTVSWYQQALGQGPQFIFQYYREEENGRGNFPPRFSGLQFPNYSSELNVNALELDDSALYLCASSTGQGNYGYTFGSGTRLTVV.

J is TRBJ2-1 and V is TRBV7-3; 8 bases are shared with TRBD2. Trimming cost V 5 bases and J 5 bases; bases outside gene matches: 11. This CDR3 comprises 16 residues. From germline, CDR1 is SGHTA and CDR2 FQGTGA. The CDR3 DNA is TGTGCCAGCAGCCCGAATGCGGGGGGCCCCCACAATGAGCAGTTCTTC. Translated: CASSPNAGGPHNEQFF.

CDR3 bases: TGCGCCAGCAGCTTAACTAGCGGGGGGGCCCGCACAGATACGCAGTATTTT. Protein product: CASSLTSGGARTDTQYF. V usage is TRBV5-1 and J usage is TRBJ2-3, with 13 bases identical to TRBD2. CDR3 length equals 17 residues. In germline, CDR1 is SGHRS, CDR2 YFSETQ. The V gene end was trimmed by 2 bases and the J gene end by 1 base; junction bases not matched to a gene: 4.

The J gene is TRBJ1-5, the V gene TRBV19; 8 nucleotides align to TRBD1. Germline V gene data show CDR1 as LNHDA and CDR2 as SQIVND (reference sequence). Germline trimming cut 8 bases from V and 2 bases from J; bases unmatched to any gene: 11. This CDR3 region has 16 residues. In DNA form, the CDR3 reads TGTGCCAGTCAGAGCTTCGGACAGGGCGGCAATCAGCCCCAGCATTTT. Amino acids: CASQSFGQGGNQPQHF. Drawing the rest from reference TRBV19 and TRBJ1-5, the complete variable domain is DGGITQSPKYLFRKEGQNVTLSCEQNLNHDAMYWYRQDPGQGLRLIYYSQIVNDFQKGDIAEGYSVSREKKESFPLTVTSAQKNPTAFYLCASQSFGQGGNQPQHFGDGTRLSIL.

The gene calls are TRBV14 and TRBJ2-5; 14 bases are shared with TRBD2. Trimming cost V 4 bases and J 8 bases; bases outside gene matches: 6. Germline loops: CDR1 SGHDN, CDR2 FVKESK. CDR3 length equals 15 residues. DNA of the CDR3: TGTGCCAGCAGCCGACTAGCGGGGGGGCCAGTAACCCAGTACTTC. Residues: CASSRLAGGPVTQYF. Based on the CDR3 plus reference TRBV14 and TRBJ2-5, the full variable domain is EAGVTQFPSHSVIEKGQTVTLRCDPISGHDNLYWYRRVMGKEIKFLLHFVKESKQDESGMPNNRFLAERTGGTYSTLKVQPAELEDSGVYFCASSRLAGGPVTQYFGPGTRLLVL.

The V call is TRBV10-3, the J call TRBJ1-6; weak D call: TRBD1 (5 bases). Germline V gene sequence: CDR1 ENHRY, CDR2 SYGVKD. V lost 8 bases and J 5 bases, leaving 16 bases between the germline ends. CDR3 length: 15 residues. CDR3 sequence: CAIGQGWANNSPLHF. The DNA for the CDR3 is TGTGCCATCGGGCAGGGATGGGCTAATAATTCACCCCTCCACTTT.